A single T cell receptor beta chain is shown here with its context. This entry belongs to a study of blood T cell repertoires in COVID-19. Study background: The analysed material was cDNA or gDNA that came from T cells, B-cell-depleted T cells, or PBMCs.

Participants spanned ages about 18 to 100 years and resided in fewer than 30 US areas. Assignment of participants to cohorts was predicated upon participant-reported clinical history. Germline CDR1 is SGHAT and CDR2 is FQNNGV. The CDR3 totals 19 residues. The J segment lost 2 bases and the V segment lost 1 base, leaving 14 bases of the junction unmatched. Repertoires were generated with immunoSEQ multiplex PCR, while TCRdb's copy carries only in-frame clones and drops some. The sample lists about 130,000 clones, 83% seen once, with about 20% in the top ten. The TCR originated in a man aged 30 to 39 who had recovered from COVID-19. The chain recombines TRBV11-2 with TRBJ2-3; 8 bases map to TRBD2. The source material was PBMCs or T cells enriched from blood (not recorded which). The CDR3 DNA reads TGTGCCAGCAGCTTAGTGGTGGGGTCTAGCGGGCGAAACACAGATACGCAGTATTTT. Its protein product is CASSLVVGSSGRNTDTQYF.